This T cell receptor beta chain stems from a study of cytomegalovirus exposure and HLA in healthy donors. Study-wide results and caveats: Three chains linked to CMV were shown in vitro to be specific for CMV antigens.

Worth noting for this clone: The antigen remains undetermined.

The protocol was immunoSEQ multiplex PCR, while the TCRdb copy is restricted to in-frame clones and leaves out a portion. This repertoire shows around 190,000 clones, roughly three quarters found once; its top ten account for 0.95% to 1.5%. Germline assignment: CDR1 SGHDT and CDR2 YYEEEE. V gave up 0 bases and J gave up 5 bases; unmatched junction bases: 11. This CDR3 is built from 17 residues. The chain recombines TRBV5-6 with TRBJ2-5; 9 nucleotides align to TRBD2. The sequence came from a young woman in good health and CMV-seronegative. The source material was PBMCs. CDR3 in DNA: TGTGCCAGCAGCTTGGAACCCTCTAGCGGGGTTGTTGAGACCCAGTACTTC. It yields the protein CASSLEPSSGVVETQYF. The full variable domain, in which reference TRBV5-6 and TRBJ2-5 provide the parts outside the CDR3, is DAGVTQSPTHLIKTRGQQVTLRCSPKSGHDTVSWYQQALGQGPQFIFQYYEEEERQRGNFPDRFSGHQFPNYSSELNVNALLLGDSALYLCASSLEPSSGVVETQYFGPGTRLLVL.